These 18 T cell receptor beta chains came from one sample sequenced in a study of T-cell reconstitution after alpha-beta-depleted transplantation in children (dated by TCRdb to 2016 to 2017). Libraries came from PCR. Sequencing instrument: Illumina HiSeq 2500. To normalize quantification of the TCRbeta repertoire, the TCR libraries were built with molecular barcoding that relied on unique molecular identifiers. Using fastp trimming at Q25 and MiXCR clonotype assembly, TCRdb reanalyzed the public sequencing data and kept in-frame beta chains. CDR3 protein duplicates are merged, each entry listing the most common genes and DNA. The sample has approximately 190,000 distinct CDR3 sequences on record, 5% to 7.5% of them singletons. The biggest ten clones account for 4.5% of the sample. The treatment or condition label, as the study defines it: allogeneic hematopoietic cell transplantation with graft depleted of TCRalphabeta T cells and CD19 B cells.

Sequences were derived from PBMCs, sampled before TCRalphabeta/CD19-depleted stem cell transplant. These receptors were obtained from a girl under three years old with combined immunodeficiency, due to receive a stem cell transplant.

This clonotype was counted at least ten times. This rearrangement joins TRBV7-6 to TRBJ1-1; possibly TRBD1 for D (5 bases). Per germline, CDR1 SGHVS and CDR2 FNYEAQ. The CDR3 covers 13 residues. V gave up 5 bases and J gave up 6 bases, with 13 bases separating them. CDR3 protein: CASSPRGDSEAFF. As DNA, the CDR3 is TGTGCCAGCAGCCCCAGAGGGGATTCTGAAGCTTTCTTT.

In its sample, this clonotype was seen many times. The V and J genes are TRBV20-1 and TRBJ2-7; 9 bases fit TRBD1. Per germline, CDR1 DFQATT and CDR2 SNEGSKA (reference sequence). CDR3 length: 15 residues. V lost 6 bases to trimming and J lost 1 base; unmatched junction nucleotides: 10. The DNA of the CDR3 is TGCAGTGCGGAAGCCCCCGGGACAGGGTCCTACGAGCAGTACTTC. Residues: CSAEAPGTGSYEQYF.

In its sample, this clonotype was seen many times. The chain has TRBV29-1 and TRBJ2-2; 8 bases align to TRBD2. The CDR3 totals 14 residues. CDR1 SQVTM and CDR2 ANQGSEA come from the germline V gene. J gave up 4 bases and V 2 bases, and 3 bases lay outside the gene matches. Here the CDR3 reads CSVELREATGELFF. The CDR3 nucleotides are TGCAGCGTTGAATTGCGGGAGGCCACCGGGGAGCTGTTTTTT.

This clonotype was seen more than once but under ten times. In this CDR3 the conserved last residue, phenylalanine or tryptophan, is missing, so a read error is likely. The DNA is left out, because the CDR3 cannot be placed on it with certainty; the CDR3 is given as TCRdb lists it. The rearrangement joins TRBV12-3 or TRBV12-4 to TRBJ1-1; TRBD1 is the table's D call and was not checked against the DNA. A total of 13 residues make up the CDR3, ends included. The CDR3 loop reads CASRQGPGQRLLG.

This clonotype was recorded at least ten times. V gene TRBV5-1 combines with J gene TRBJ1-1; no firm D call. The CDR3 length is 14 residues. Per the germline V gene, CDR1 is SGHRS and CDR2 is YFSETQ. The ends were cut back, 0 bases at V and 0 bases at J, with 6 bases in the middle. The CDR3 DNA follows: TGCGCCAGCAGCTTGGTACCCATGAACACTGAAGCTTTCTTT. Amino acids: CASSLVPMNTEAFF.

This clonotype was detected many times. V gene TRBV20-1 combines with J gene TRBJ1-6, with D tentatively TRBD1 (5 bases). The germline gives CDR1 DFQATT, CDR2 SNEGSKA (reference sequence). The CDR3 has 16 amino acids. Deletions cut 0 bases from V and 0 bases from J, with 9 bases between. The DNA of the CDR3 is TGCAGTGCTAGAGATCGGGACGGCTCCTATAATTCACCCCTCCACTTT. Residues: CSARDRDGSYNSPLHF.

This clonotype was observed at least ten times. The gene calls are TRBV20-1 and TRBJ2-1; 7 positions match TRBD2. Germline V gene lookup returns CDR1 DFQATT and CDR2 SNEGSKA (reference sequence). The CDR3 loop spans 15 amino acids. Unmatched junction bases numbered 15, after V lost 5 bases and J lost 8 bases. This CDR3 is CSAWAPGGWKDEQFF. The CDR3 coding sequence is TGCAGTGCTTGGGCCCCGGGAGGCTGGAAGGATGAGCAGTTCTTC.

The sample holds many counts of this clonotype. The V and J genes are TRBV9 and TRBJ2-3, with D tentatively TRBD1 (5 bases). Trimming left V 3 bases short and J 2 bases short, with 10 bases between. The CDR3 loop spans 14 amino acids. Germline V gene lookup returns CDR1 SGDLS and CDR2 YYNGEE. CDR3 DNA: TGTGCCAGCAGCGCTAGGGGTCTCACAGATACGCAGTATTTT. Translating gives CASSARGLTDTQYF. Complete variable domain (other parts from reference TRBV9 and TRBJ2-3): DSGVTQTPKHLITATGQRVTLRCSPRSGDLSVYWYQQSLDQGLQFLIQYYNGEERAKGNILERFSAQQFPDLHSELNLSSLELGDSALYFCASSARGLTDTQYFGPGTRLTVL.

This clonotype was detected a few times. V usage is TRBV4-2 and J usage is TRBJ2-6; 8 positions match TRBD1. V trimming: 1 base; J trimming: 4 bases; junction bases outside the gene matches: 6. This CDR3 spans 17 amino acids. CDR1 is LGHNA and CDR2 is YNFKEQ in the germline V gene. The CDR3, as DNA: TGTGCCAGCAGCCAAGCGTGGACAGGGTCCGGGGCCAACGTCCTGACTTTC. Residues: CASSQAWTGSGANVLTF.

This clonotype was observed many times. V usage is TRBV14 and J usage is TRBJ2-1, with D perhaps TRBD1 or TRBD2 (5 bases each). This CDR3 has 14 amino acids. CDR1 and CDR2 from the germline V gene are SGHDN and FVKESK. With 3 bases removed from V and 3 bases from J, the gap between germline ends came to 9 bases. The CDR3 spells CASSQSGRYNEQFF. The CDR3 DNA sequence: TGTGCCAGCAGCCAGTCGGGACGCTACAATGAGCAGTTCTTC.

This clonotype was seen repeatedly, ten times or more. This rearrangement joins TRBV29-1 to TRBJ2-1; D remains unclear. The CDR3 length is 13 residues. Germline-derived CDR1 and CDR2 are SQVTM and ANQGSEA. Trimming left V 3 bases short and J 4 bases short, with 10 bases between. CDR3 residues: CSVDWGTYNEQFF. DNA of the CDR3: TGCAGCGTTGATTGGGGAACATACAATGAGCAGTTCTTC.

This clonotype was seen more than once but under ten times. The gene calls are TRBV5-5 and TRBJ1-6; D is ambiguous. There are 15 residues in the CDR3. Per the germline V gene, CDR1 is SGHKS and CDR2 is YYEKEE (reference sequence). Trimming took 3 bases from V and 8 from J, leaving 15 bases between them. The CDR3 coding sequence is TGTGCCAGCAGCTGGCCGGACCATGTAGATTCACCCCTCCACTTT. It encodes CASSWPDHVDSPLHF.

This clonotype was found many times. The chain links TRBV21-1 to TRBJ2-3; the table's D gene call, TRBD2, was not cross checked with the DNA. TRBV21-1 is an annotated pseudogene. This CDR3 contains 17 residues. The CDR3 DNA is TGTGCCAGCAGCAAAGCGCTTCTACAGGGCCCCACAGATACGCAGTATTTT. It yields the protein CASSKALLQGPTDTQYF.

The chain is built from TRBV6-2 or TRBV6-3 and TRBJ1-1; D uncertain. This CDR3 has 12 amino acids. V lost 6 bases to trimming and J lost 0 bases, with 5 bases between them. The germline V gene encodes CDR1 MNHEY and CDR2 SVGEGT. The CDR3 nucleotides read TGTGCCAGCAGCGACATGAACACTGAAGCTTTCTTT. As protein: CASSDMNTEAFF.

This clonotype showed up many times. The V and J genes are TRBV7-2 and TRBJ1-2; 9 bases are shared with TRBD1. This CDR3 is built from 14 residues. The trim removed 5 bases at V and 5 bases at J, leaving 6 bases unmatched. The germline gives CDR1 SGHTA, CDR2 FQGNSA. CDR3 sequence reads: CASSVGQGPYGYTF. The DNA of the CDR3 is TGTGCCAGCAGCGTGGGACAGGGCCCATATGGCTACACCTTC.

The sample holds many counts of this clonotype. Here the CDR3 DNA reads TGTGCCAGCAGCTTAGGCCCACTTGAGCAGTTCTTC. Translating it yields CASSLGPLEQFF. V and J are TRBV7-9 and TRBJ2-1; D is uncertain. The CDR3 contains 12 residues. Germline values: CDR1 SEHNR, CDR2 FQNEAQ (reference sequence). The V end was cut by 1 base, the J end by 9 bases, with 7 bases between.

This clonotype has at least ten counts. V and J are TRBV12-3 or TRBV12-4 and TRBJ2-4; D may be TRBD1 or TRBD2 (6 bases each). CDR3 size: 14 residues. V shed 3 bases and J shed 7 bases, with 13 bases lying between them. The CDR3 DNA reads TGTGCCAGCAGTTTCGGGGGCGACCCTAACATTCAGTACTTC. Translating it yields CASSFGGDPNIQYF.

This clonotype was observed at least ten times. Here the CDR3 reads CSAQRTNEQFF. The CDR3 bases are TGCAGTGCTCAGCGGACCAATGAGCAGTTCTTC. The J gene is TRBJ2-1, the V gene TRBV20-1; D might be TRBD2 (5 bases). The CDR3 is made up of 11 amino acids. The V gene lost 5 bases and the J gene lost 6 bases, with 8 bases spanning the gap. The germline gives CDR1 DFQATT, CDR2 SNEGSKA (reference sequence).